These 22 T cell receptor beta chains came from one sample sequenced in a study of blood T cell repertoires in COVID-19. TCRdb's table, derived via immunoSEQ multiplex PCR, lists solely in-frame clones and lacks some. The sample has about 130,000 clones; around 80% are singletons. Sequenced: peripheral blood. The receptors were gathered from a human donor in a cohort sampled during active COVID-19.

This chain connects TRBV21-1 to TRBJ1-5; no DNA check was done on the table's D call, TRBD1. TRBV21-1 is a known pseudogene. This CDR3 contains 15 residues. CDR3 region: CASSPPTQGGQPQHF. The CDR3 DNA reads as TGTGCCAGCAGCCCCCCGACGCAGGGTGGGCAGCCCCAGCATTTT.

The V gene is TRBV6-5, the J gene TRBJ2-5; the D is unclear. This CDR3 comprises 14 residues. Germline loops: CDR1 MNHEY, CDR2 SVGAGI. V was shortened by 2 bases and J by 5 bases, with 12 bases between the two germline ends. CDR3 bases: TGTGCCAGCAGTTACGACACCAGAATGGAGACCCAGTACTTC. It yields the protein CASSYDTRMETQYF.

The chain joins TRBV1 to TRBJ2-7; the table names TRBD1, a call not compared with the DNA. TRBV1 is a pseudogene. CDR3 length: 16 amino acids. CDR3 nucleotide sequence: TGCACCAGCAGCCTCGCAATGACAGGGGGCGGCTACGAGCAGTACTTC. It yields the protein CTSSLAMTGGGYEQYF.

V is TRBV28 and J is TRBJ2-7; D is unclear. V lost 3 bases to trimming and J lost 0 bases, with 9 bases between them. This CDR3 contains 14 residues. Germline loops: CDR1 MDHEN, CDR2 SYDVKM. The CDR3 DNA is TGTGCCAGCAGTTTCGGTCAGGTCTCCTACGAGCAGTACTTC. Translating it yields CASSFGQVSYEQYF.

The chain carries TRBV5-6 and TRBJ2-5; D not certain. The length of the CDR3 is 14 residues. Trimming took off 4 bases at V and 0 bases at J, with 10 bases between the two ends. Per germline, CDR1 SGHDT and CDR2 YYEEEE. CDR3 protein: CASSGSRYQETQYF. CDR3 nucleotide sequence: TGTGCCAGCAGCGGTTCCCGGTACCAAGAGACCCAGTACTTC.

This chain links TRBV6-5 with TRBJ1-1; D call uncertain. Trimming pared 2 bases from V and 1 base from J, leaving 8 bases between. The CDR3 runs to 14 residues. CDR1 is MNHEY, CDR2 SVGAGI, per germline. This CDR3 is CASSYEVANTEAFF. The CDR3 nucleotides are TGTGCCAGCAGTTACGAGGTCGCGAACACTGAAGCTTTCTTT.

The V gene is TRBV5-6, the J gene TRBJ1-3; D remains ambiguous. Germline V gene sequence: CDR1 SGHDT, CDR2 YYEEEE. V lost 2 bases, J lost 2 bases, and 5 bases lay in between. There are 13 residues in the CDR3. The CDR3 loop is CASSFPAGNTIYF. The CDR3 coding sequence is TGTGCCAGCAGCTTCCCAGCTGGAAACACCATATATTTT.

The chain recombines TRBV9 with TRBJ2-5, with TRBD2 identical over 9 bases. The CDR3 runs to 15 residues. Germline-derived CDR1 and CDR2 are SGDLS and YYNGEE. V lost 2 bases to trimming and J lost 1 base; unmatched junction nucleotides: 3. Written as DNA, the CDR3 is TGTGCCAGCAGCGTGGGGACTAGCTCCCAAGAGACCCAGTACTTC. It codes for CASSVGTSSQETQYF. The full variable domain, completed using reference TRBV9 and TRBJ2-5, is DSGVTQTPKHLITATGQRVTLRCSPRSGDLSVYWYQQSLDQGLQFLIQYYNGEERAKGNILERFSAQQFPDLHSELNLSSLELGDSALYFCASSVGTSSQETQYFGPGTRLLVL.

The rearrangement links TRBV18 to TRBJ1-1, with 12 bases that match TRBD1. Losses at the gene ends were 4 bases for V and 5 bases for J; bases not matched to a gene: 8. Germline assignment: CDR1 KGHSH and CDR2 LQKENI. The CDR3 has 16 amino acids. DNA of the CDR3: TGTGCCAGCTCACTTATGGGGACAGGGGGCGAGACTGAAGCTTTCTTT. This gives the protein CASSLMGTGGETEAFF. Based on the CDR3 plus reference TRBV18 and TRBJ1-1, the full variable domain is NAGVMQNPRHLVRRRGQEARLRCSPMKGHSHVYWYRQLPEEGLKFMVYLQKENIIDESGMPKERFSAEFPKEGPSILRIQQVVRGDSAAYFCASSLMGTGGETEAFFGQGTRLTVV.

This sequence joins TRBV6-2 or TRBV6-3 and TRBJ1-5; weak D call: TRBD1 (6 bases). The CDR3 consists of 14 residues. V lost 2 bases, J lost 6 bases, and 11 bases lay in between. The germline V gene encodes CDR1 MNHEY and CDR2 SVGEGT. CDR3 in amino acids: CASSYGGAGQPQHF. CDR3 in DNA: TGTGCCAGCAGTTACGGGGGGGCCGGTCAGCCCCAGCATTTT.

The chain has TRBV19 and TRBJ2-7, with 7 bases aligning to TRBD1. CDR1 and CDR2 (germline): LNHDA, SQIVND (reference sequence). There are 13 residues in the CDR3. J gave up 3 bases and V 5 bases, and 4 bases lay outside the gene matches. CDR3 region: CASSVRQGYEQYF. CDR3 sequence (DNA): TGTGCCAGTAGTGTTAGACAGGGCTACGAGCAGTACTTC.

This clone was picked up a small number of times. The chain uses TRBV7-6 and TRBJ1-6, with 8 bases aligning to TRBD1. V dropped 6 bases and J dropped 10; count of bases not matched to a gene: 11. The CDR3 spans 15 residues. The germline V gene encodes CDR1 SGHVS and CDR2 FNYEAQ. The CDR3 region has the DNA TGTGCCAGCAGTTCGACAGGGGACGTAGAATCACCCCTCCACTTT. Its translation is CASSSTGDVESPLHF.

This sequence joins TRBV5-4 and TRBJ1-4, with D perhaps TRBD1 (5 bases). Germline lookup yields CDR1 SGHNT and CDR2 YYREEE (reference sequence). V dropped 3 bases and J dropped 4 bases, with 7 bases sitting between them. This CDR3 contains 13 residues. The CDR3 sequence: CASSSGYNEKLFF. CDR3 in DNA: TGTGCCAGCAGCTCAGGGTATAATGAAAAACTGTTTTTT. The variable domain in full, completed from reference TRBV5-4 and TRBJ1-4, reads ETGVTQSPTHLIKTRGQQVTLRCSSQSGHNTVSWYQQALGQGPQFIFQYYREEENGRGNFPPRFSGLQFPNYSSELNVNALELDDSALYLCASSSGYNEKLFFGSGTQLSVL.

The genes are TRBV5-1 and TRBJ2-7; 7 bases are shared with TRBD2. The germline V gene has CDR1 SGHRS and CDR2 YFSETQ. V shed 4 bases, J shed 6 bases, and the junction held 4 bases outside the gene matches. The CDR3 runs to 12 residues. As DNA, the CDR3 is TGCGCCAGCAGCCCGGGGAGGGGCGAGCAGTACTTC. This gives the protein CASSPGRGEQYF.

The V gene is TRBV12-5, the J gene TRBJ2-1; 8 positions match TRBD2. The ends lost 6 bases at V and 15 bases at J; junction bases unmatched: 10. Per germline, CDR1 LGHNT and CDR2 FRNRAP. The CDR3 has 12 amino acids. This chain's CDR3 is CASGHLGGVGFF. The DNA for the CDR3 is TGTGCTAGTGGCCACCTCGGGGGGGTTGGGTTCTTC.

The V gene is TRBV30, the J gene TRBJ1-1; perhaps TRBD1 as D (6 bases). CDR1 GTSNPN and CDR2 SVGIG come from the germline V gene (reference sequence). V was cut by 2 bases and J by 6 bases, with 13 bases left in between. The CDR3 runs 13 residues. The CDR3 is CAWSRGGLSEAFF. The DNA for the CDR3 is TGTGCCTGGAGTCGCGGGGGGCTCTCTGAAGCTTTCTTT. Supplemented by reference TRBV30 and TRBJ1-1, the full variable domain reads SQTIHQWPATLVQPVGSPLSLECTVEGTSNPNLYWYRQAAGRGLQLLFYSVGIGQISSEVPQNLSASRPQDRQFILSSKKLLLSDSGFYLCAWSRGGLSEAFFGQGTRLTVV.

CDR3 sequence (DNA): TGTGCCAGCAGCTTAGACGGCTCTGGAAACACCATATATTTT. It is translated as CASSLDGSGNTIYF. The rearrangement uses TRBV11-3 and TRBJ1-3; D gene unclear. V was trimmed by 0 bases and J by 0 bases, leaving 3 bases between them. From germline, CDR1 is SGHNT and CDR2 YENEEA. The CDR3 covers 14 residues. Full variable domain (outside the CDR3, taken from reference TRBV11-3 and TRBJ1-3): EAGVVQSPRYKIIEKKQPVAFWCNPISGHNTLYWYLQNLGQGPELLIRYENEEAVDDSQLPKDRFSAERLKGVDSTLKIQPAELGDSAVYLCASSLDGSGNTIYFGEGSWLTVV.

The V and J genes are TRBV11-2 and TRBJ2-5, with 13 bases matching TRBD2. CDR1 is SGHAT, CDR2 FQNNGV, per germline. This CDR3 region has 17 residues. Trimming cost V 5 bases and J 1 base; bases outside gene matches: 7. The CDR3 is CASSQGLAGAIQETQYF. The CDR3, as DNA: TGTGCCAGCAGCCAAGGACTAGCGGGGGCCATCCAAGAGACCCAGTACTTC.

The gene calls are TRBV5-4 and TRBJ2-1, with D possibly matching TRBD2 (6 bases). The V gene lost 0 bases and the J gene lost 0 bases, with 10 bases spanning the gap. Germline CDR1 is SGHNT and CDR2 is YYREEE (reference sequence). The CDR3 totals 16 residues. In DNA form, the CDR3 reads TGTGCCAGCAGCTTGGAGGCGGGGCGCTCCTACAATGAGCAGTTCTTC. Amino acid sequence: CASSLEAGRSYNEQFF.

This rearrangement joins TRBV28 to TRBJ1-1, with TRBD1 matching 7 bases. The germline V gene encodes CDR1 MDHEN and CDR2 SYDVKM. V shed 5 bases and J 7 bases; nucleotides not matched to a gene: 16. The CDR3 runs to 16 residues. In DNA, the CDR3 is TGTGCCAGCAGTCCTGGGCGAAGGGGGCGCATCGTTGAAGCTTTCTTT. As protein: CASSPGRRGRIVEAFF.

This chain uses TRBV4-1 with TRBJ1-5, with D possibly TRBD1 on 6 matching bases. Germline loops: CDR1 MGHRA, CDR2 YSYEKL. Trimming took 4 bases from V and 6 from J, leaving 13 bases between them. The CDR3 is 14 amino acids. CDR3 coding DNA: TGCGCCAGCAGCCTAGACAGGAACGCTCAGCCCCAGCATTTT. This codes for CASSLDRNAQPQHF.

J is TRBJ1-5 and V is TRBV6-5, with 8 bases identical to TRBD1. The CDR3 covers 13 residues. The germline V gene encodes CDR1 MNHEY and CDR2 SVGAGI. Trimming took 8 bases from V and 3 from J; bases not matched to a gene: 3. The CDR3: CASGQGDNQPQHF. The CDR3 region has the DNA TGTGCCAGCGGACAGGGTGACAATCAGCCCCAGCATTTT.